A single sample is the source of the 18 T cell receptor beta chains below, sequenced in a study of human T cells and chemical hapten exposure. Using its own MiXCR run on the RACE reads, TCRdb lists one record per CDR3 protein. This table has approximately 350,000 distinct CDR3 sequences, over 6% appearing once. Time point specified: patch test 2, 6 weeks after DPC sensitization. Treatment specified: therapeutic diphenylcyclopropenone sensitization with weekly scalp DPC. The sample here was whole blood, taken in connection with sensitization to the hapten diphenylcyclopropenone (DPC). The receptors were sampled from a woman aged 18-29 years with alopecia areata. Some clones in this sample may be carry-over from other donors' samples.

In this sample, this clonotype turned up a few times. The chain is built from TRBV2 and TRBJ1-5, with a tentative D call TRBD1 (5 bases). Germline V gene sequence: CDR1 SNHLY, CDR2 FYNNEI. V lost 5 bases to trimming and J lost 4 bases, with 12 bases between them. This CDR3 contains 14 residues. The CDR3 DNA reads as TGTGCCAGCAGTACCGCGAGACAGAATCAGCCCCAGCATTTT. Protein: CASSTARQNQPQHF. The entire variable domain, with the rest obtained from reference TRBV2 and TRBJ1-5, is as follows: EPEVTQTPSHQVTQMGQEVILRCVPISNHLYFYWYRQILGQKVEFLVSFYNNEISEKSEIFDDQFSVERPDGSNFTLKIRSTKLEDSAMYFCASSTARQNQPQHFGDGTRLSIL.

This clonotype was observed many times. The rearrangement joins TRBV7-3 to TRBJ2-1; D call uncertain. With 0 bases removed from V and 12 bases from J, the gap between germline ends came to 12 bases. The CDR3 has 13 residues. Germline V gene sequence: CDR1 SGHTA, CDR2 FQGTGA. CDR3 bases: TGTGCCAGCAGCTTAACGGGCCACCAAGGGCAGTTCTTC. Translated: CASSLTGHQGQFF.

The chain employs TRBV13 and TRBJ2-7, with D possibly TRBD2 on 6 matching bases. CDR1 and CDR2 (germline): PRHDT, FYEKMQ (reference sequence). Trimming cost V 1 base and J 0 bases, with 22 bases left between them. This CDR3 contains 19 residues. This chain's CDR3 is CASSLELGGEARASYEQYF. The CDR3 coding sequence is TGTGCCAGCAGCTTAGAATTGGGGGGAGAAGCTAGAGCCTCCTACGAGCAGTACTTC.

J is TRBJ2-1 and V is TRBV28; 10 bases fit TRBD2. V lost 6 bases, J lost 3 bases, and 11 bases stayed unmatched. This CDR3 is 17 amino acids long. From germline, CDR1 is MDHEN and CDR2 SYDVKM. In nucleotides, the CDR3 is TGTGCCAGCAGCTCCGGGACTAGCGATATACTCTACAATGAGCAGTTCTTC. Translated: CASSSGTSDILYNEQFF.

The chain combines TRBV7-3 with TRBJ2-2; 7 bases fit TRBD1. With V trimmed by 5 bases and J by 4 bases, 4 bases remained unmatched. The CDR3 totals 14 residues. CDR1 and CDR2 (germline): SGHTA, FQGTGA. CDR3 loop: CASSPTGSTGELFF. CDR3 bases: TGTGCCAGCAGCCCGACAGGGAGCACCGGGGAGCTGTTTTTT.

The chain recombines TRBV3-1 with TRBJ1-1, with 7 nucleotides matching TRBD1. Germline V lookup: CDR1 LGHDT, CDR2 YNNKEL (reference sequence). The V segment lost 4 bases and the J segment 0 bases; nucleotides outside the gene matches: 5. This CDR3 is built from 15 residues. CDR3 coding DNA: TGTGCCAGCAGCCGGGACAGAGCCTTGAACACTGAAGCTTTCTTT. It codes for CASSRDRALNTEAFF.

This clonotype was seen at least ten times. V gene TRBV5-6 combines with J gene TRBJ1-2, with a weak D call TRBD1 (5 bases). There are 13 residues in the CDR3. Trimming took off 5 bases at V and 4 bases at J, with 12 bases between the two ends. Germline loops: CDR1 SGHDT, CDR2 YYEEEE. CDR3 coding DNA: TGTGCCAGCAGGCAGGGTATGACCTATGGCTACACCTTC. Its translation: CASRQGMTYGYTF.

This sequence joins TRBV5-5 and TRBJ2-4, with D unresolved. V gave up 1 base and J gave up 5 bases, with 7 bases separating them. Germline V gene data show CDR1 as SGHKS and CDR2 as YYEKEE (reference sequence). CDR3 length equals 13 residues. The DNA of the CDR3 is TGTGCCAGCAGCTTGACTACGGAAAACATTCAGTACTTC. Its translation: CASSLTTENIQYF.

This clonotype was counted only a few times. The chain uses TRBV7-9 and TRBJ2-1; D is perhaps TRBD2 (6 bases). Germline V gene lookup returns CDR1 SEHNR and CDR2 FQNEAQ (reference sequence). V shed 0 bases and J shed 3 bases, with 21 bases lying between them. This CDR3 spans 19 amino acids. CDR3 nucleotide sequence: TGTGCCAGCAGCTTAGCGGTCGGTGAGGGCGGGGCTTTCTACAATGAGCAGTTCTTC. Translating it yields CASSLAVGEGGAFYNEQFF. Supplemented by reference TRBV7-9 and TRBJ2-1, the full variable domain reads DTGVSQNPRHKITKRGQNVTFRCDPISEHNRLYWYRQTLGQGPEFLTYFQNEAQLEKSRLLSDRFSAERPKGSFSTLEIQRTEQGDSAMYLCASSLAVGEGGAFYNEQFFGPGTRLTVL.

This clonotype was found many times. This chain joins TRBV7-2 and TRBJ2-5; 10 nucleotides line up with TRBD1. V lost 6 bases, J lost 6 bases, and 10 bases stayed unmatched. Looked up from germline, CDR1 is SGHTA and CDR2 is FQGNSA. This CDR3 has 15 residues. CDR3 nucleotides: TGTGCCAGCAGTCCAGGAGGGACAGGGGTAAAGACCCAGTACTTC. This gives the protein CASSPGGTGVKTQYF.

The CDR3 nucleotides read TGTGCCAGCACCCTACAGGGGAATTATTCACCCCTCCACTTT. Translating gives CASTLQGNYSPLHF. The chain is built from TRBV5-4 and TRBJ1-6; 7 bases align to TRBD1. Germline V gives CDR1 SGHNT, CDR2 YYREEE (reference sequence). Trimming at V came to 6 bases and at J to 8 bases, leaving 8 bases not matched to a gene. This CDR3 comprises 14 residues. Full variable domain (rest looked up from reference TRBV5-4 and TRBJ1-6): ETGVTQSPTHLIKTRGQQVTLRCSSQSGHNTVSWYQQALGQGPQFIFQYYREEENGRGNFPPRFSGLQFPNYSSELNVNALELDDSALYLCASTLQGNYSPLHFGNGTRLTVT.

The CDR3 nucleotides are TGTGCCAGCGGAGGACAGGGAAACACCATATATTTT. This translates into CASGGQGNTIYF. The chain carries TRBV2 and TRBJ1-3; D possibly corresponds to TRBD1 (6 bases). The CDR3 totals 12 residues. Germline V gene data show CDR1 as SNHLY and CDR2 as FYNNEI. Trimming removed 8 bases from V and 4 bases from J, with 9 bases in between.

The sample holds a few counts of this clonotype. The chain recombines TRBV3-1 with TRBJ1-6, with D perhaps matching TRBD1 (5 bases). The CDR3 is 14 residues long. Germline-derived CDR1 and CDR2 are LGHDT and YNNKEL (reference sequence). V lost 0 bases to trimming and J lost 11 bases, with 11 bases between them. This chain's CDR3 is CASSQDRGLTPLHF. CDR3 nucleotide sequence: TGTGCCAGCAGCCAAGATAGGGGTTTGACACCCCTCCACTTT. The variable domain in full, completed from reference TRBV3-1 and TRBJ1-6, reads DTAVSQTPKYLVTQMGNDKSIKCEQNLGHDTMYWYKQDSKKFLKIMFSYNNKELIINETVPNRFSPKSPDKAHLNLHINSLELGDSAVYFCASSQDRGLTPLHFGNGTRLTVT.

Ten or more counts support this clonotype. The J gene is TRBJ2-7, the V gene TRBV28; tentative D call: TRBD2 (6 bases). Germline CDR1 is MDHEN and CDR2 is SYDVKM. Trimming stripped 1 base from V and 4 bases from J, with 23 bases between. The CDR3 is 18 residues long. The CDR3 coding sequence is TGTGCCAGCAGTTTATTTCTCCCGGGCGGGGCGTCATCATACGAGCAGTACTTC. This translates into CASSLFLPGGASSYEQYF.

The rearrangement joins TRBV12-3 or TRBV12-4 to TRBJ2-1; D possibly corresponds to TRBD2 (5 bases). CDR3 length: 14 amino acids. The germline V and J ends were trimmed by 2 bases and 7 bases, with 12 bases remaining between them. DNA for the CDR3: TGTGCCAGCAGTTTAAGTGGGTGGAGGAATGAGCAGTTCTTC. Protein product: CASSLSGWRNEQFF.

This clonotype was observed many times. The rearrangement uses TRBV2 and TRBJ1-1, with 12 bases lining up with TRBD1. Germline assignment: CDR1 SNHLY and CDR2 FYNNEI. The length of the CDR3 is 14 residues. Unmatched junction bases numbered 5, after V lost 6 bases and J lost 6 bases. CDR3 sequence: CASRKGQGAPEAFF. The DNA for the CDR3 is TGTGCCAGCAGAAAGGGACAGGGGGCGCCTGAAGCTTTCTTT.

In this sample, this clonotype turned up many times. The chain couples TRBV7-2 to TRBJ2-5, with D uncertain. V was pared by 2 bases and J by 2 bases, with 3 bases between. The CDR3 contains 12 residues. Germline CDR1 SGHTA, CDR2 FQGNSA. The CDR3 spells CASSLNQETQYF. The CDR3 nucleotides read TGTGCCAGCAGCTTAAATCAAGAGACCCAGTACTTC.

This clonotype has a handful of counts. This chain links TRBV25-1 with TRBJ2-1; 9 bases are shared with TRBD2. The V gene's germline CDR1 is MGHDK and CDR2 SYGVNS. The CDR3 consists of 15 residues. The trim removed 3 bases at V and 5 bases at J, leaving 5 bases unmatched. CDR3 sequence (DNA): TGTGCCAGCAGTGATGCGGGGGGGGGTCACAATGAGCAGTTCTTC. Amino acids: CASSDAGGGHNEQFF.